This TCR beta chain was observed in a study of T cells in localized non-small cell lung cancer. Study-wide findings and caveats: The tumor had only one region sequenced, so heterogeneity remains possible. A median of roughly 55 of the top 100 tumor clones appeared in adjacent lung, which was paired and uninvolved. Adjacent uninvolved lung tissue had the highest T cell clonality, exceeding tumor. Prolonged overall survival went with higher T cell density in the blood.

In the case of this clone: What it binds is unknown.

TCRdb keeps only in-frame clones here, not all; method: immunoSEQ multiplex PCR. The data show about 2,300 clones, approximately 27% seen once. With V trimmed by 3 bases and J by 0 bases, 19 bases remained unmatched. There are 19 residues in the CDR3. Germline V gene lookup returns CDR1 GTSNPN and CDR2 SVGIG (reference sequence). The rearrangement links TRBV30 to TRBJ1-1, with 7 bases identical to TRBD1. The TCR originated in a male donor at least 60 years old with stage II squamous cell lung carcinoma. The sequences come from lung tumor tissue, collected before any cancer treatment. CDR3 protein: CAWRPPTTGAQLLNTEAFF. CDR3 DNA: TGTGCCTGGAGGCCCCCCACAACAGGGGCGCAGTTATTGAACACTGAAGCTTTCTTT.